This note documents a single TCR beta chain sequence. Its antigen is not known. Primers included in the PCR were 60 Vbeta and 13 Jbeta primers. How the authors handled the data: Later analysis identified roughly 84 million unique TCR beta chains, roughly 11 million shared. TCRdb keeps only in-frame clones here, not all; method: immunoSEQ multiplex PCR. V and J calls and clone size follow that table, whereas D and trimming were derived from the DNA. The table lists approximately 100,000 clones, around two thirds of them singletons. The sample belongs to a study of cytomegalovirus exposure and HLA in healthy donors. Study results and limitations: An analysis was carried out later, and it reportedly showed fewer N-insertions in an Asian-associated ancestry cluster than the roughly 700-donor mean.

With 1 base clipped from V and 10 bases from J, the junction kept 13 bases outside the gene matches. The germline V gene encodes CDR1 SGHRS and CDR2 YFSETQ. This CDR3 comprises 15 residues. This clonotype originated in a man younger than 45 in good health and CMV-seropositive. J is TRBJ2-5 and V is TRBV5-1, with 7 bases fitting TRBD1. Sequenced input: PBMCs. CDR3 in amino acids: CASSLNPGGSWDQYF. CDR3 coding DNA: TGCGCCAGCAGCTTGAACCCAGGGGGAAGTTGGGACCAGTACTTC.